The following is a T cell receptor beta chain sequence with its context. This sample was included in a study of OX40 agonist ivuxolimab in advanced cancers. Overall study: The dose-escalation group included hepatocellular carcinoma, melanoma, renal cell carcinoma and head and neck cancer.

The repertoire was sequenced with immunoSEQ multiplex PCR; TCRdb's copy has only in-frame clones and lacks some. This table has tens of thousands of clones, around four fifths appearing once. Sampled blood was obtained at baseline, cycle 4 day 1, and cycle 7 day 1. The V gene's germline CDR1 is SGHVS and CDR2 FQNEAQ. V lost 5 bases and J lost 2; bases outside the gene matches: 3. The CDR3 runs 14 residues. The TCR originated in an adult with an advanced solid tumor such as melanoma, head and neck, liver or kidney cancer. The source was CD4+ or CD8+ T cells sorted from blood, collected in a trial of the OX40 agonist ivuxolimab. The V gene is TRBV7-8, the J gene TRBJ1-2; TRBD1 aligns across 9 bases. The CDR3 bases are TGTGCCAGCAGCCCCGACAGGGGGAACTATGGCTACACCTTC. Its protein product is CASSPDRGNYGYTF. The complete variable domain, with remaining parts taken from reference TRBV7-8 and TRBJ1-2, reads GAGVSQSPRYKVAKRGQDVALRCDPISGHVSLFWYQQALGQGPEFLTYFQNEAQLDKSGLPSDRFFAERPEGSVSTLKIQRTQQEDSAVYLCASSPDRGNYGYTFGSGTRLTVV.